This T cell receptor beta chain derives from a study of cytomegalovirus exposure and HLA in healthy donors (dated 2017 in TCRdb). Some background on the complete study: An earlier analysis of several hundred of the donors reported 250 to 350 Gb of sequence data and around 100 million unique TCR beta sequences obtained from approximately 180 million T cells. An early release that covered about 600 HLA-typed donors contained 300 to 350 gigabases of sequencing data and 65 million to 100 million unique TCR sequences. Of the roughly 400 genotyped donors, about 80% fell in the genetic ancestry cluster associated with self-reported Caucasian donors. The aim of the study was to test whether cataloging public T cell receptors could identify signatures of past pathogen exposure. Using immunosequencing, the study profiled T cell repertoires from 500 to 800 subjects and related those repertoires to cytomegalovirus serostatus. A separate validation cohort of over 95 different subjects was used in addition to the roughly 670-subject first cohort. To predict cytomegalovirus infection status, the study brought together high-throughput TCR immunosequencing, statistical association of individual TCRs with disease status, and machine learning. A later analysis re-examined previously published TCR beta repertoires from 600 to 700 donors and added high-resolution HLA genotyping to investigate patterns of TCR occurrence. The later analysis used no new phenotypic data to find candidate immune exposures, relying instead on TCR beta sequences and their occurrence across donors. In an earlier analysis of roughly 580 of the donors, high-throughput TCR beta sequencing was used to judge whether each TCR beta V gene segment behaved as functional or pseudogenic. Donor age, sex, ethnicity and CMV serostatus were collected together with the repertoire data. Genome-wide SNP genotypes for about 65% of the roughly 670 donors were used in a later genetic analysis, which treated that subset as a discovery cohort. All discovery cohort repertoires had been generated using a single sequencing platform. HLA typing covered class I and class II loci at four-digit resolution. Typing coverage differed by locus: A, B, C, DRB1 and DQB1 were typed in about 620-630 donors, DQA1 in about 550, DPA1 in some 610, and DPB1 in 400 to 490. Four or five DR-DQ haplotypes were handled as single units for association and clustering because linkage in the cohort was strong. Among roughly 400 genotyped donors of the cohort, an average of approximately 240,000 unique TCR beta nucleotide sequences were sequenced per donor, roughly 20% of them non-productive.

Trimming takes 7 bases from V and 9 bases from J, and the germline ends sit 16 bases apart. CDR1 SGHTA and CDR2 FQGNSA are derived from the germline V gene. The CDR3 has 14 amino acids, counting the end cysteine and phenylalanine. The DNA shown is the 42-base CDR3, in frame from base 1. Of note for this clone: No cognate antigen has been identified for it.

The library was made by the immunoSEQ multiplex PCR assay. A mixture of 60 forward primers for TCR Vbeta segments and 13 reverse primers for TCR Jbeta segments was used in the multiplex PCR. A multiplex PCR assay on genomic DNA amplified the CDR3 region of rearranged TCR beta genes. Amplified TCR beta libraries were sequenced as 87-base-pair reads on the Illumina HiSeq System. The authors processed their data as follows. Across the roughly 700 repertoires, a later analysis counted 80 million or so unique TCR beta chains, 9 million to 14 million of which were shared by at least two donors. Raw reads were error-corrected and collapsed into unique sequences by a nearest-neighbor algorithm in which closely related sequences were merged to remove PCR and sequencing errors. Alignment of CDR3 sequences to IMGT reference sequences was used to assign V, D and J gene segments. Each retained sequence needed at least a six-nucleotide match to both a V gene segment and a J gene segment. Rearrangements were called productive when the CDR3 lacked stop codons and stayed in frame with V and J; all others were non-productive. CDR3 was defined according to IMGT convention as the region running from the second conserved V-encoded cysteine to the conserved J-encoded phenylalanine. The earlier analysis of about 530 of the donors excluded any sequence lacking an unambiguous match to a single V gene segment. An earlier analysis of approximately 590 of the donors called V segments functional above 56.7% productive rearrangements and segregating when the between-donor standard deviation exceeded 5%. A statistical classification framework was built for diagnosing cytomegalovirus status from the catalog of TCR beta chain sequences. In a later analysis, V and J genes were assigned by comparing TCR nucleotide sequences against IMGT/GENE-DB human TR gene sequences. In a later analysis, CDR3 sequences and most-parsimonious VDJ recombination scenarios were assigned using the TCRdist pipeline. In a later analysis, every TCR beta chain was defined by the combination of its CDR3 amino acid sequence and its V-gene family, and reads without a unique V-gene family were dropped. As a way to deal with suspected cross-contamination and a sequencing artifact, a later analysis dropped hundreds of nucleotide sequences that were highly shared and had low generation probability. For each public chain, a later analysis derived a clonal expansion index from normalized ranks of inferred template counts within each repertoire. In a later analysis, generation probabilities were computed with a VDJ recombination model fitted to out-of-frame rearrangements, and the resulting probabilities were checked against IGoR. Hypergeometric tests were used in a later analysis to score TCR-TCR, TCR-HLA and TCR-CMV co-occurrence, with a repertoire-size bias correction applied to the TCR pairs. False discovery rates were estimated in a later analysis by permuting HLA or CMV assignments 20 times. In a later analysis, co-occurring TCRs were grouped using DBSCAN, with TCRdist sequence similarity added in when clustering inside HLA-allele-positive subsets. Co-occurrence clustering excluded repertoires with fewer than 30,000 or more than 120,000 public chains, plus five with anomalous nucleotide sharing. This is the immuneACCESS table as TCRdb keeps it, with only in-frame sequences that have V and J called. A part of the clones is gone; compared with another copy, unresolved V genes explain less than half, and the rest is unexplained. The DNA was the basis for D and trimming; V, J and clone size are from that table. The table kept for this sample lists 65,000 to 95,000 clones. Jointly, the top ten make up 1.5% of the sample.

In total, roughly 670 healthy bone marrow donors made up the cohort. All cohort members were sampled while nominally healthy, although unrecorded immune exposures were likely present. The donor tested CMV seronegative and was one of the 352 seronegative cohort members. A peripheral blood sample was provided by each donor, and peripheral blood mononuclear cells were used for TCR beta sequencing. Genomic DNA was extracted from the blood cell samples with the Qiagen DNeasy Blood Extraction Kit. The research as a whole found: While some public TCRs were present in many individuals, most TCR sequences turned up only very rarely across donors. HLA typing was unavailable for some donors at each locus, so association tests used only the typed subset. In a later analysis, HLA-associated TCR beta chains were found to be more clonally expanded and to have lower generation probabilities than equally common non-associated chains. Only TCR beta chains were sequenced in this cohort, and the absence of alpha or paired-chain data limited detectable features. A further reported finding was that TCR beta sequences accurately predicted the HLA-A and HLA-B alleles for most subjects in the first cohort. In a later analysis, the rate of TCR association differed among HLA loci, with DRB1 alleles having the most associated TCRs and HLA-C alleles having the fewest. The authors suggested that the approach could potentially be generalized to other disease states and immunological phenotypes. A later analysis associated approximately 17,000 TCR beta sequences with specific HLA alleles at a false discovery rate of 0.05. The study listed 164 TCR beta chains as associated with cytomegalovirus. A later genetic analysis associated a missense DCLRE1C variant with V-gene and J-gene trimming of TCR beta chains, and an independent cohort replicated the association. Cytomegalovirus status was reported to be diagnosed by the classifier with high specificity and sensitivity in both the original and validation cohorts. Some IMGT-functional V segments, including TRBV6-2 and TRBV6-3, could not be distinguished by the 87-base-pair reads and were therefore excluded. Assigning TCR associations to individual alleles was difficult when HLA alleles, especially DR and DQ, strongly co-occurred. In an earlier analysis of over 550 of the donors, most TCR beta V segments were observed in productive rearrangements about 87% or about 30% of the time, broadly matching IMGT annotations. Linkage disequilibrium might explain the correlated functional status among segregating V segments, but an unknown experimental factor could not be excluded. Because counts were too low, some 16 rarely observed V segments, including chromosome 9 orphons, were excluded from the earlier analysis of 587 of the donors. In a later analysis, most CMV-associated TCR beta chains were found to appear HLA-restricted, with HLA associations seemingly driven largely by CMV exposure. A cluster of highly shared sequence variants was judged likely to represent a technical artifact of the sequencing pipeline. Presence/absence analyses assumed roughly uniform sequencing depth across donors, an assumption that may not hold. For the cohort, immune exposure information was limited to CMV serostatus. In a later genetic analysis, fewer N-insertions in productive TCRs were reported among donors in an Asian-associated ancestry cluster than the 666-donor mean. In vitro tests confirmed that three of the cytomegalovirus-associated TCR beta chains recognize cytomegalovirus antigens. A later analysis reported that several top co-occurrence clusters appeared linked to parvovirus B19, influenza, CMV and Epstein-Barr virus.

The V and J segments used are TRBV7-2 and TRBJ1-6; the D gene is not confidently resolved. Sequencing was carried out using PBMCs. This receptor was obtained from a woman aged 60-70 years in good health and CMV-seronegative. The DNA is TGTGCCAGCACCAGCGCGGTAGTTGGTTCACCCCTCCACTTT. This gives the protein CASTSAVVGSPLHF.